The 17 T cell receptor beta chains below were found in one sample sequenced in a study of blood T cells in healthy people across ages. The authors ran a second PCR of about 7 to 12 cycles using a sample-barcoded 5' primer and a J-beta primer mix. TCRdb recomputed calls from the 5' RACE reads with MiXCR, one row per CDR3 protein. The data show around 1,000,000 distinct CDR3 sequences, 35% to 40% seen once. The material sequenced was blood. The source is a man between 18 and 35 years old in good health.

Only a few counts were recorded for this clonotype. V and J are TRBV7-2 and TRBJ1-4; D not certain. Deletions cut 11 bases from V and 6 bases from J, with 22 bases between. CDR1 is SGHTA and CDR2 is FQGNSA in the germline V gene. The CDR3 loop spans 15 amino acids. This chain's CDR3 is CAPNPDFRVDEKLFF. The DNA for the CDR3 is TGTGCCCCCAACCCCGACTTTAGGGTGGATGAAAAACTGTTTTTT.

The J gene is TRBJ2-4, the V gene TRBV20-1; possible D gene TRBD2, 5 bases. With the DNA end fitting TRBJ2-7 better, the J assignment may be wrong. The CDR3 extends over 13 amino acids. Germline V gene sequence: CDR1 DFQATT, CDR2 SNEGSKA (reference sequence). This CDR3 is CSASTNGEGEQYF. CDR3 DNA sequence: TGCAGTGCTAGTACCAACGGGGAAGGCGAGCAGTACTTC.

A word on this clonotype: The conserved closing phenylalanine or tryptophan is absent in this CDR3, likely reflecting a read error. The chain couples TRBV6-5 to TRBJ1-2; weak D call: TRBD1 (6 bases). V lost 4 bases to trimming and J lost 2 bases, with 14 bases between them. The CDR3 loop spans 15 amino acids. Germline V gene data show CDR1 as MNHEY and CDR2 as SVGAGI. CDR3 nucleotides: TGTGCCAGCAGTTCTACAGGGAAAACGAACTATGGCTACACCTTA. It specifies CASSSTGKTNYGYTL.

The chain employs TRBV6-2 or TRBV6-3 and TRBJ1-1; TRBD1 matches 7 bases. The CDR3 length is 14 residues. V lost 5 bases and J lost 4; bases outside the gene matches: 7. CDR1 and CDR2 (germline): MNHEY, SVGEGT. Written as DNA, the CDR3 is TGTGCCAGCAGTATTAACAGGGGAAGCACTGAAGCTTTCTTT. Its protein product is CASSINRGSTEAFF.

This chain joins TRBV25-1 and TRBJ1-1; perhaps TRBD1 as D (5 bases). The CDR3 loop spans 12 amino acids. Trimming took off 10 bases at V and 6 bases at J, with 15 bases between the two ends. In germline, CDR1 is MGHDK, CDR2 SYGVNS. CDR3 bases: TGTGCCACCTTTACAGGCTCCGCTGAAGCTTTCTTT. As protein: CATFTGSAEAFF.

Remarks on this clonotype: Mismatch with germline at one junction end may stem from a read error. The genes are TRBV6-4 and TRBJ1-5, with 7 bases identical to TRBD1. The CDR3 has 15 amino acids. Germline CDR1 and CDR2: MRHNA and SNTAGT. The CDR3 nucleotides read TGTACCAGCAGTGACGAAGGGGGCATCGGTCAGCCCCAGCATTTT. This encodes CTSSDEGGIGQPQHF.

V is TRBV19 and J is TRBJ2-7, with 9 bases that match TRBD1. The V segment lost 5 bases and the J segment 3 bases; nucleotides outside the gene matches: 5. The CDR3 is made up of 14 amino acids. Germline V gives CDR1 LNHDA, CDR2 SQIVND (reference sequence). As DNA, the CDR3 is TGTGCCAGTAGTGTTACAGGGGGCGACTACGAGCAGTACTTC. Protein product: CASSVTGGDYEQYF. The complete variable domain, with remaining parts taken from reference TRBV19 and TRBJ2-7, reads DGGITQSPKYLFRKEGQNVTLSCEQNLNHDAMYWYRQDPGQGLRLIYYSQIVNDFQKGDIAEGYSVSREKKESFPLTVTSAQKNPTAFYLCASSVTGGDYEQYFGPGTRLTVT.

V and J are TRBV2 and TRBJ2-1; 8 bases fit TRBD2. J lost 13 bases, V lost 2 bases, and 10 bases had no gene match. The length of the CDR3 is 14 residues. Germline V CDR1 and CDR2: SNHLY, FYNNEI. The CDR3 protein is CASSERGLGETQFF. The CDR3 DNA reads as TGTGCCAGCAGTGAAAGGGGACTAGGGGAGACCCAGTTCTTC.

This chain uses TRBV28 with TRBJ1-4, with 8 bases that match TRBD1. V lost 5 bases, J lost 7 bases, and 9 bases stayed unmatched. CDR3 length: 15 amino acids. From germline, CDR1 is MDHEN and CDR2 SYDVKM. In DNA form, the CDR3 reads TGTGCCAGCAGTACCCCCGAGGGACAGGTTGAAAAACTGTTTTTT. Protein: CASSTPEGQVEKLFF.

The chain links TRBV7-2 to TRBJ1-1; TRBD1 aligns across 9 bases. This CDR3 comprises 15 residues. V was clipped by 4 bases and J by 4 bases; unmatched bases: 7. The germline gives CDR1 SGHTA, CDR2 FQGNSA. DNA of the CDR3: TGTGCCAGCAGCTCAAGGACAGGGGAAATCACTGAAGCTTTCTTT. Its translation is CASSSRTGEITEAFF.

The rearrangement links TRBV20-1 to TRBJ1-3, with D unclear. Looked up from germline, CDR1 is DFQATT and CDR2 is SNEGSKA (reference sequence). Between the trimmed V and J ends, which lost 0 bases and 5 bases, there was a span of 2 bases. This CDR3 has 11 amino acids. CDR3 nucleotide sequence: TGCAGTGCTAGAGATCGAAACACCATATATTTT. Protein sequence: CSARDRNTIYF.

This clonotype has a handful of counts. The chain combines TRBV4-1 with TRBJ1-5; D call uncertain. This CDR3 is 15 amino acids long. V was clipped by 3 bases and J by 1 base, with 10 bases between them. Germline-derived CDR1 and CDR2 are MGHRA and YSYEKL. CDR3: CASSHGIWSNQPQHF. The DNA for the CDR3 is TGCGCCAGCAGCCATGGGATATGGAGCAATCAGCCCCAGCATTTT.

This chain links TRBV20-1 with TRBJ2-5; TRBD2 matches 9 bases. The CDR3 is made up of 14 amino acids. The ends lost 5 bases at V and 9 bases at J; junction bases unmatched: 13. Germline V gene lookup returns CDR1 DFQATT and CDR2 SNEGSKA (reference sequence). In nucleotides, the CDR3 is TGCAGTGCTCCACTAGCGGGCCCAGTTACGGCCCAGTACTTC. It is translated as CSAPLAGPVTAQYF.

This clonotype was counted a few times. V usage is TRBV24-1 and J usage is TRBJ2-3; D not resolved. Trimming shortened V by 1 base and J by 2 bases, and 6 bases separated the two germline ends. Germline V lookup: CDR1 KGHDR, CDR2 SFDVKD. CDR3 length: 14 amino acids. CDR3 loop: CATSDFRTTDTQYF. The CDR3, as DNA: TGTGCCACCAGTGATTTTAGGACCACAGATACGCAGTATTTT.

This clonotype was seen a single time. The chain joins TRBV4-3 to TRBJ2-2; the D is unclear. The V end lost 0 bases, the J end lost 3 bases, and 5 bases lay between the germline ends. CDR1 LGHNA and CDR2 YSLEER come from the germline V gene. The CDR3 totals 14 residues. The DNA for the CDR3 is TGCGCCAGCAGCCAAGAAAGTGACACCGGGGAGCTGTTTTTT. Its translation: CASSQESDTGELFF.

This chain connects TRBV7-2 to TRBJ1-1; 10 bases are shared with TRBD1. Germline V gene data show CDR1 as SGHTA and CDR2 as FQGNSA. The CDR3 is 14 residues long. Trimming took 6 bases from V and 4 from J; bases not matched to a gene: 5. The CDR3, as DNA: TGTGCCAGCAGGCAAGGGACAGGGGTCACTGAAGCTTTCTTT. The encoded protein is CASRQGTGVTEAFF.

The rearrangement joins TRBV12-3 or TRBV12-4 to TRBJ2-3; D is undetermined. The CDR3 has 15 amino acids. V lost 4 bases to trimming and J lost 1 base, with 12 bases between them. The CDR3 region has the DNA TGTGCCAGCAGTTGGAGACGGGTAGGCACAGATACGCAGTATTTT. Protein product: CASSWRRVGTDTQYF.